The clone carrying this TCR beta chain was observed a single time. Per the study methods: Scientists estimated how many nucleated cells there were by amplifying reference gene primers. The data were produced by immunoSEQ multiplex PCR, yet TCRdb's version contains in-frame clones alone and is incomplete. V and J calls and clone size are given by that table; D and trimming were obtained from the DNA. The sample includes more than 150,000 clones, less than 90% of them seen just once. The V gene's germline CDR1 is MNHEY and CDR2 SMNVEV (reference sequence). With V trimmed by 3 bases and J by 6 bases, 4 bases remained unmatched. The CDR3 length is 15 residues. This record belongs to a study of blood T cell repertoires in COVID-19. Study information: COVID-19 samples collected from the United States, Italy and Spain covered acute and convalescent phases. In each case, the material was cDNA or gDNA derived from T cells, B-cell-depleted T cells, or PBMCs.

This TCR was sampled from a man between 18 and 35 years old with active or convalescent COVID-19. The material sequenced was peripheral blood. This chain links TRBV27 with TRBJ2-2; 10 bases line up with TRBD1. CDR3 sequence (DNA): TGTGCCAGCAGTTTCCTAGGACAGGGGGCCGGGGAGCTGTTTTTT. This codes for CASSFLGQGAGELFF.